A single sample gave rise to the 4 T cell receptor beta chains below, sequenced in a study of blood T cell repertoires in COVID-19. Data came from immunoSEQ multiplex PCR; TCRdb stores just in-frame clones and leaves some out. The data hold roughly 330,000 clones, with about 90% observed a single time. The sequenced sample was PBMCs or T cells enriched from blood (not recorded which). These receptors all stem from a woman between 25 and 40 years old who had recovered from COVID-19.

The V call is TRBV19, the J call TRBJ1-5, with D maybe TRBD1 (5 bases). The CDR3 length is 13 residues. The V gene's germline CDR1 is LNHDA and CDR2 SQIVND (reference sequence). Trimming stripped 7 bases from V and 7 bases from J, with 14 bases between. CDR3 residues: CASNLDSGQPQHF. The CDR3 nucleotides read TGTGCCAGTAATCTCGACTCAGGGCAGCCCCAGCATTTT.

CDR3 DNA: TGTGCCAGCAAAGGACAGAGCTCCTACAATGAGCAGTTCTTC. It specifies CASKGQSSYNEQFF. This chain uses TRBV28 with TRBJ2-1; D may be TRBD1 (6 bases). Per the germline V gene, CDR1 is MDHEN and CDR2 is SYDVKM. Trimming pared 7 bases from V and 0 bases from J, leaving 10 bases between. CDR3 length equals 14 residues. The complete variable domain, with remaining parts taken from reference TRBV28 and TRBJ2-1, reads DVKVTQSSRYLVKRTGEKVFLECVQDMDHENMFWYRQDPGLGLRLIYFSYDVKMKEKGDIPEGYSVSREKKERFSLILESASTNQTSMYLCASKGQSSYNEQFFGPGTRLTVL.

The genes are TRBV5-5 and TRBJ2-2, with 10 bases aligning to TRBD2. The CDR3 spans 16 residues. J was trimmed by 0 bases and V by 1 base; bases with no gene match: 0. Germline loops: CDR1 SGHKS, CDR2 YYEKEE (reference sequence). The CDR3 spells CASSLLAGANTGELFF. The CDR3 DNA reads TGTGCCAGCAGCTTGCTAGCGGGGGCGAACACCGGGGAGCTGTTTTTT.

The chain couples TRBV27 to TRBJ1-6; TRBD1 is a possible D gene (6 bases). Germline CDR1 and CDR2: MNHEY and SMNVEV (reference sequence). The ends were cut back, 5 bases at V and 5 bases at J, with 10 bases in the middle. The CDR3 has 14 amino acids. This chain's CDR3 is CASSPGQHNSPLHF. CDR3 DNA: TGTGCCAGCAGTCCCGGACAGCATAATTCACCCCTCCACTTT.